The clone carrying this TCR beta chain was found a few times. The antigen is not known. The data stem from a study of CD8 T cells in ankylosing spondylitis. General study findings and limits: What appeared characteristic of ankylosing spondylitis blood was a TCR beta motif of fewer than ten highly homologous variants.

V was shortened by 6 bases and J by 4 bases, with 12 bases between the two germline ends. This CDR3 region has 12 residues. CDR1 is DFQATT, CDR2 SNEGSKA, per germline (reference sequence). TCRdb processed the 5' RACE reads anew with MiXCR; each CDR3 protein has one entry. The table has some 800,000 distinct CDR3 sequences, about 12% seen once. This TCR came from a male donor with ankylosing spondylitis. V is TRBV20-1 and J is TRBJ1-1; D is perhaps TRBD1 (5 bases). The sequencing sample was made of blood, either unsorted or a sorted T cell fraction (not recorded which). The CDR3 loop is CSAQRGGTEAFF. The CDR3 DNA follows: TGCAGTGCCCAAAGGGGCGGCACTGAAGCTTTCTTT.